This TCR beta chain derives from a study of cytomegalovirus exposure and HLA in healthy donors. Both 60 Vbeta primers and 13 Jbeta primers went into the PCR. The method was immunoSEQ multiplex PCR; TCRdb's version includes in-frame clones alone and lacks a portion of them. The data show roughly 43,000 clones, and the top ten clones hold approximately 1.1%. The CDR3 totals 17 residues. CDR1 PRHDT and CDR2 FYEKMQ come from the germline V gene (reference sequence). Trimming took 5 bases from V and 0 from J, leaving 17 bases between them. The V call is TRBV13, the J call TRBJ2-1, with TRBD2 as a possible D gene (5 bases). The sample comprised PBMCs. This clonotype was obtained from a woman aged 35 to 49 in good health and CMV-seronegative. CDR3 bases: TGTGCCAGCAGCCCCGTGAGGGCGGTGAGCTCCTACAATGAGCAGTTCTTC. This translates into CASSPVRAVSSYNEQFF.